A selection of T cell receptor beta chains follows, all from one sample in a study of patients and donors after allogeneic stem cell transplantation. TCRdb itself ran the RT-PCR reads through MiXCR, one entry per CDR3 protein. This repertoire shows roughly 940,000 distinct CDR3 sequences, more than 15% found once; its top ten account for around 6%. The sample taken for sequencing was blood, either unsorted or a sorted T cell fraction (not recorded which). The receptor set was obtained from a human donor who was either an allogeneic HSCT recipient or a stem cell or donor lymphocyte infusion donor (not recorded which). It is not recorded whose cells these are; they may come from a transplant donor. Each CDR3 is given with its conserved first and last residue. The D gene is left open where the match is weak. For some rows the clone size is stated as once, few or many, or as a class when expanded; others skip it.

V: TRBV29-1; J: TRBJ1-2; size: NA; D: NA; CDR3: CSVPAGSNYGYTF; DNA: TGCAGCGTCCCAGCGGGCAGTAACTATGGCTACACCTTC
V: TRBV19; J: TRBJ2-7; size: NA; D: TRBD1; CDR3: CASQGQGGPYEQYF; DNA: TGTGCCAGCCAGGGACAGGGGGGACCCTACGAGCAGTACTTC
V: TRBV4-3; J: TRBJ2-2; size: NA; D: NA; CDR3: CASSQDSRKGAGELFF; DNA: TGCGCCAGCAGCCAAGATAGCAGGAAAGGAGCCGGGGAGCTGTTTTTT
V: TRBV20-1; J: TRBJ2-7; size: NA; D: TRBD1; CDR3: CSAFYRDRRRYEQYF; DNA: TGCAGTGCTTTTTACCGGGACAGGCGCCGGTACGAGCAGTACTTC
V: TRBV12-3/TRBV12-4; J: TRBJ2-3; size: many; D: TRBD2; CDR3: CASSLELADTDTQYF; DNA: TGTGCCAGCAGTTTAGAACTAGCGGACACAGATACGCAGTATTTT
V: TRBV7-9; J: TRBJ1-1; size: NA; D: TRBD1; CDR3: CASGEGQGARAFF; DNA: TGTGCCAGCGGAGAAGGACAGGGGGCGCGGGCTTTCTTT
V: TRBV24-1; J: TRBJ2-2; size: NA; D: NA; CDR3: CATSDSPSTGELFF; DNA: TGTGCCACCAGTGATTCCCCCTCGACCGGGGAGCTGTTTTTT
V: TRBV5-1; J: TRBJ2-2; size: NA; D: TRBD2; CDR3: CASSLSTSGNTGELFF; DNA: TGCGCCAGCAGCTTGTCAACTAGCGGTAACACCGGGGAGCTGTTTTTT
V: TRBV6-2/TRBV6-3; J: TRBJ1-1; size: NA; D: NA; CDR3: CASSYKAPLGTEAFF; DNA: TGTGCCAGCAGTTACAAGGCCCCCCTCGGCACTGAAGCTTTCTTT
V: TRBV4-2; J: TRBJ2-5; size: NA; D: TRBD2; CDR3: CASSQGNSGKGEWETQYF; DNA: TGTGCCAGCAGCCAAGGGAATAGCGGGAAGGGAGAGTGGGAGACCCAGTACTTC
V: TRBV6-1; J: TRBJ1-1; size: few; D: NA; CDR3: CASSDGTNTEAFF; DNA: TGTGCCAGCAGTGACGGGACCAACACTGAAGCTTTCTTT
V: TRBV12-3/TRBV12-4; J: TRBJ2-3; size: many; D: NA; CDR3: CASTVLQFNTQYF; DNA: TGTGCCAGCACCGTCCTTCAATTCAATACGCAGTATTTT
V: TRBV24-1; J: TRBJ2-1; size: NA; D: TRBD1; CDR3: CATSDSGTGGLNEQFF; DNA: TGTGCCACCAGTGATTCCGGGACAGGGGGCTTAAATGAGCAGTTCTTC
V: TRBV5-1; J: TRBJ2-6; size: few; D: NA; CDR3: CASSFSWTGANVLTF; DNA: TGCGCCAGCAGCTTTTCGTGGACTGGGGCCAACGTCCTGACTTTC
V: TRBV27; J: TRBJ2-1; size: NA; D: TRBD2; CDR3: CASSQAGVYNEQFF; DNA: TGTGCCAGCAGTCAGGCGGGAGTCTACAATGAGCAGTTCTTC
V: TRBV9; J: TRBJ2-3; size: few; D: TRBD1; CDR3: CASSSGQAHDTQYF; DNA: TGTGCCAGCAGCTCGGGACAGGCCCATGATACGCAGTATTTT
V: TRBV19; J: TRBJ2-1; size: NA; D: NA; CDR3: CASSIDPAYNEQFF; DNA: TGTGCCAGTAGTATCGATCCCGCCTACAATGAGCAGTTCTTC
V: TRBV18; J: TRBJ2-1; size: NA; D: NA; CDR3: CASSRSRNEQFF; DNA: TGTGCCAGCTCGAGGAGTCGCAATGAGCAGTTCTTC
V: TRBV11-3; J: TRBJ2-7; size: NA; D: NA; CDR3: CASSLGHQKDEQYF; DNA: TGTGCCAGCAGCTTAGGGCATCAGAAGGACGAGCAGTACTTC
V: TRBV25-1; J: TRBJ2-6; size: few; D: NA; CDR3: CASSEWASSGANVLTF; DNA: TGTGCCAGCAGTGAATGGGCGAGCTCTGGGGCCAACGTCCTGACTTTC
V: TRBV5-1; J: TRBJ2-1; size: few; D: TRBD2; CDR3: CASSSGPSGGAVEQFF; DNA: TGCGCCAGCAGCTCAGGGCCTAGCGGGGGGGCCGTTGAGCAGTTCTTC
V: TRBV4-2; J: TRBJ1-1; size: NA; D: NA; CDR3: CASSQDDSRVTEAFF; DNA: TGTGCCAGCAGCCAAGATGACAGTAGGGTGACTGAAGCTTTCTTT
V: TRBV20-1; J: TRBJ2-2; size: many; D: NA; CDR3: CSAATGVIGTGELFF; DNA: TGCAGTGCTGCTACCGGGGTTATTGGGACCGGGGAGCTGTTTTTT
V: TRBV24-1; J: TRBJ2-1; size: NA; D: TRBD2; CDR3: CATRAGTSGNNEQFF; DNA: TGTGCCACCAGAGCCGGGACTAGCGGAAACAATGAGCAGTTCTTC
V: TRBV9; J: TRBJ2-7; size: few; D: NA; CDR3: CASSSKAGSHEQYF; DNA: TGTGCCAGCAGCTCCAAGGCAGGGAGCCACGAGCAGTACTTC
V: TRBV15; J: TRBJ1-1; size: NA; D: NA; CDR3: CATSPFPQRNTEAFF; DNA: TGTGCCACCAGCCCCTTTCCTCAACGGAACACTGAAGCTTTCTTT
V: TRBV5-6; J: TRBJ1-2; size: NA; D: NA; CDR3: CASSSLFPPGDYGYTF; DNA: TGTGCCAGCAGCTCCCTCTTTCCCCCGGGAGACTATGGCTACACCTTC
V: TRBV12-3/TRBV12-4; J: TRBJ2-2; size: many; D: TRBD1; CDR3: CASRTTGLRAGELFF; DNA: TGTGCCAGCAGAACGACAGGGTTGCGGGCCGGGGAGCTGTTTTTT
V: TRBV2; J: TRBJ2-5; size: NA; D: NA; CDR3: CASRGGKQETQYF; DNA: TGTGCCAGCAGGGGGGGAAAACAAGAGACCCAGTACTTC
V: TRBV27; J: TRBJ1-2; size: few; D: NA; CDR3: CASSLFPGDSDGYTF; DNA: TGTGCCAGCAGTTTATTTCCAGGAGACAGCGATGGCTACACCTTC
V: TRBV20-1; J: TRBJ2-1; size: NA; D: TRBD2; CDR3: CSARRLAGHNEQFF; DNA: TGCAGTGCCCGAAGGCTAGCGGGGCACAATGAGCAGTTCTTC
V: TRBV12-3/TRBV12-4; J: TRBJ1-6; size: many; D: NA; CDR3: CASSFRTGNSPLHF; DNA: TGTGCCAGCAGTTTTAGGACGGGAAATTCACCCCTCCACTTT
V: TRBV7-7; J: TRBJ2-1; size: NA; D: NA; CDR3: CASSSGVYNEQFF; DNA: TGTGCCAGCAGCTCGGGAGTCTACAATGAGCAGTTCTTC
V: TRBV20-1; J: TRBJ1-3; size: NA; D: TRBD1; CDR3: CSAGQGLGNTIYF; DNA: TGCAGTGCTGGACAGGGCCTTGGAAACACCATATATTTT
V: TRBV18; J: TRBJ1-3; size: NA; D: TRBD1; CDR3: CASSPGQGTDTIYF; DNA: TGTGCCAGCTCACCGGGACAGGGGACGGACACCATATATTTT
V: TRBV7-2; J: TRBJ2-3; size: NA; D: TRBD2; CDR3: CASSSRTSGVVYSQYF; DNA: TGTGCCAGCAGCTCTCGGACTAGCGGGGTCGTCTACTCGCAGTATTTT
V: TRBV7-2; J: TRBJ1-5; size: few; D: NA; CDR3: CASSLSQGGTATWPQHF; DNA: TGTGCCAGCAGCTTAAGCCAAGGTGGGACCGCCACATGGCCCCAGCATTTT
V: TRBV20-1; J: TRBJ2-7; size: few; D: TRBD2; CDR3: CSARRGGSYEQYF; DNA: TGCAGTGCTAGGCGGGGGGGTTCCTACGAGCAGTACTTC
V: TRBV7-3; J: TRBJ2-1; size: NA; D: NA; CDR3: CASSLSTDRNEQFF; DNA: TGTGCCAGCAGCTTAAGCACAGACAGGAATGAGCAGTTCTTC
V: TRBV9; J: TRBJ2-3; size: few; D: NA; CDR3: CASSVNTVDTQYF; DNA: TGTGCCAGCAGCGTAAACACGGTGGATACGCAGTATTTT
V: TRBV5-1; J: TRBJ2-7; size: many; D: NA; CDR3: CASSLVGGNGYEQYF; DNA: TGCGCCAGCAGCTTGGTAGGGGGAAACGGCTACGAGCAGTACTTC
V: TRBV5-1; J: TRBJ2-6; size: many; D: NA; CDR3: CASSLEVGANVLTF; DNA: TGCGCCAGCAGCCTAGAAGTTGGGGCCAACGTCCTGACTTTC
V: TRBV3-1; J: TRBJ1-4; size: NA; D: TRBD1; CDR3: CASSQDWTGGNEKLFF; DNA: TGTGCCAGCAGCCAAGATTGGACAGGAGGGAATGAAAAACTGTTTTTT
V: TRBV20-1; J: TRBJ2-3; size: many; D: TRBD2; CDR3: CSADGGARSDTQYF; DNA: TGCAGTGCTGACGGGGGGGCCAGGTCCGATACGCAGTATTTT
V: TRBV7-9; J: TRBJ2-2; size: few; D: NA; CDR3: CASTRGEELFF; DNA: TGTGCCAGCACCAGGGGCGAGGAGCTGTTTTTT
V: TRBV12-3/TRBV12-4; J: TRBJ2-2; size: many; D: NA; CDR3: CASSPLRRFTGELFF; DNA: TGTGCCAGCAGTCCCCTCAGGAGATTCACCGGGGAGCTGTTTTTT
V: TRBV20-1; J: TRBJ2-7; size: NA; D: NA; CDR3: CSARSRYEQYF; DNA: TGCAGTGCTAGAAGCCGTTACGAGCAGTACTTC
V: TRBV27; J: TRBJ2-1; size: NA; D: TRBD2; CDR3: CASSLSSGTSGKRGEQFF; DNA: TGTGCCAGCAGTTTATCGAGCGGGACTAGCGGGAAAAGGGGTGAGCAGTTCTTC
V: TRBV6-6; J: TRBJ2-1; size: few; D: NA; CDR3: CASSSKVYNEQFF; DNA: TGTGCCAGCAGCTCAAAGGTCTACAATGAGCAGTTCTTC